Below are 6 T cell receptor beta chains sequenced from a single sample in a study of T cells in narcolepsy. Method: immunoSEQ multiplex PCR; TCRdb's copy keeps in-frame clones and lacks some. Found here are tens of thousands of clones, 75% to 85% of them singletons; the top ten hold approximately 6.3%. Sequenced: memory (CD45RA-) CD4+ T cells from blood. These receptors all come from a human donor in good health.

The rearrangement links TRBV5-1 to TRBJ2-5; TRBD1 matches 10 bases. V was clipped by 5 bases and J by 2 bases; unmatched bases: 6. Germline lookup yields CDR1 SGHRS and CDR2 YFSETQ. The CDR3 loop spans 15 amino acids. The CDR3 here is CASRPGTGAQETQYF. DNA of the CDR3: TGCGCCAGCAGGCCCGGGACAGGGGCACAAGAGACCCAGTACTTC.

The chain is built from TRBV19 and TRBJ2-4, with D maybe TRBD1 (5 bases). The CDR3 consists of 15 residues. V lost 5 bases to trimming and J lost 0 bases, with 11 bases between them. The germline V gene encodes CDR1 LNHDA and CDR2 SQIVND (reference sequence). The CDR3 region has the DNA TGTGCCAGTAGTGCACAGGCCCGAGCCAAAAACATTCAGTACTTC. Translation gives CASSAQARAKNIQYF. Full variable domain (missing parts from reference TRBV19 and TRBJ2-4): DGGITQSPKYLFRKEGQNVTLSCEQNLNHDAMYWYRQDPGQGLRLIYYSQIVNDFQKGDIAEGYSVSREKKESFPLTVTSAQKNPTAFYLCASSAQARAKNIQYFGAGTRLSVL.

The V call is TRBV27, the J call TRBJ2-7; D is uncertain. In germline, CDR1 is MNHEY, CDR2 SMNVEV (reference sequence). The CDR3 extends over 13 amino acids. The ends were cut back, 5 bases at V and 0 bases at J, with 8 bases in the middle. The CDR3 spells CASSLWDSYEQYF. The DNA of the CDR3 is TGTGCCAGCAGTCTTTGGGACTCCTACGAGCAGTACTTC.

This chain uses TRBV7-8 with TRBJ1-5; a weak D match, TRBD1 (6 bases). Trimming removed 1 base from V and 6 bases from J, with 10 bases in between. The CDR3 length is 14 residues. The germline CDR1 and CDR2 sequences are SGHVS and FQNEAQ. The CDR3 sequence: CASSLGDIIQPQHF. In DNA form, the CDR3 reads TGTGCCAGCAGCTTAGGGGACATTATTCAGCCCCAGCATTTT.

This clone was counted a single time. This rearrangement joins TRBV7-9 to TRBJ2-7; 9 positions match TRBD1. The CDR3 has 17 residues. The V gene end was trimmed by 3 bases and the J gene end by 4 bases; junction bases not matched to a gene: 13. Germline V gene data show CDR1 as SEHNR and CDR2 as FQNEAQ (reference sequence). The CDR3 DNA follows: TGTGCCAGCAGCTTGGGGACGGACCGGGACAGGGAGTACGAGCAGTACTTC. This encodes CASSLGTDRDREYEQYF.

The chain employs TRBV19 and TRBJ2-5, with D perhaps assigned TRBD1 or TRBD2 (5 bases each). TRBJ2-7 explains the end of the DNA better; the J call may be wrong. The germline CDR1 and CDR2 sequences are LNHDA and SQIVND (reference sequence). CDR3 length: 15 amino acids. CDR3 in amino acids: CASSVQHGAAAEQYF. The CDR3 DNA is TGTGCCAGTAGTGTGCAACACGGGGCCGCGGCCGAGCAGTACTTC.